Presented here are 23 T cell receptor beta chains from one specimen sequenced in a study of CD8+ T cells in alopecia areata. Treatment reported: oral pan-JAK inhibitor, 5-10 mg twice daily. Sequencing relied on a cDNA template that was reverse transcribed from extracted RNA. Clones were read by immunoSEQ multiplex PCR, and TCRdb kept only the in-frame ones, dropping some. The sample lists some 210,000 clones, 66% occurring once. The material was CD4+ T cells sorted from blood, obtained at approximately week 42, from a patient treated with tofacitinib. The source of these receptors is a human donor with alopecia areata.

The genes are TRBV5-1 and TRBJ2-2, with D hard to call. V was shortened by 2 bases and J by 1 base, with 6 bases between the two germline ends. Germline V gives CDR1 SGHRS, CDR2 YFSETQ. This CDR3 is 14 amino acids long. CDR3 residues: CASSLLQNTGELFF. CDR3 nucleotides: TGCGCCAGCAGCTTATTGCAGAACACCGGGGAGCTGTTTTTT.

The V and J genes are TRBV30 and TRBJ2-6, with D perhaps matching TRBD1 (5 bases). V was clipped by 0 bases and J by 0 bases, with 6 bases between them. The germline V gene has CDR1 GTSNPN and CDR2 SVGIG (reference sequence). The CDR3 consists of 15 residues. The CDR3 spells CAWSVRGSGANVLTF. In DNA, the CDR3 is TGTGCCTGGAGTGTTAGGGGCTCTGGGGCCAACGTCCTGACTTTC.

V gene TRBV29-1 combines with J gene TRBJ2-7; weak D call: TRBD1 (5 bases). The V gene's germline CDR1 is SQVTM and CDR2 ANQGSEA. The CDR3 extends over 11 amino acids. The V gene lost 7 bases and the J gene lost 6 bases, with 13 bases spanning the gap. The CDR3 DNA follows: TGCAGCGCTAGACAGTCATCCGAGCAGTACTTC. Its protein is CSARQSSEQYF.

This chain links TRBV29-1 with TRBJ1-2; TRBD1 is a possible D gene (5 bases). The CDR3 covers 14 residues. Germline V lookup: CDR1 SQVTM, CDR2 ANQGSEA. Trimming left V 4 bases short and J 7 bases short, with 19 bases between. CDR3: CSVVQRQGFVGYTF. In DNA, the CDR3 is TGCAGCGTTGTCCAAAGGCAGGGATTTGTTGGCTACACCTTC.

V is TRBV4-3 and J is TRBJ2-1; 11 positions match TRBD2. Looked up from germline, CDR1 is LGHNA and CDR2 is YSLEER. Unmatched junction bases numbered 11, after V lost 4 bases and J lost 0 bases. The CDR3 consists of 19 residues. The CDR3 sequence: CASSPGVAGGPGSYNEQFF. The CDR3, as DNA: TGCGCCAGCAGCCCCGGAGTAGCGGGGGGGCCGGGCTCCTACAATGAGCAGTTCTTC.

The CDR3 nucleotides read TGTGCCAGCAGTTCCCCACTAGTGGGAGATACGCAGTATTTT. It specifies CASSSPLVGDTQYF. The rearrangement uses TRBV6-5 and TRBJ2-3; weak D call: TRBD2 (5 bases). The germline CDR1 and CDR2 sequences are MNHEY and SVGAGI. V was clipped by 4 bases and J by 5 bases, with 13 bases between them. There are 14 residues in the CDR3.

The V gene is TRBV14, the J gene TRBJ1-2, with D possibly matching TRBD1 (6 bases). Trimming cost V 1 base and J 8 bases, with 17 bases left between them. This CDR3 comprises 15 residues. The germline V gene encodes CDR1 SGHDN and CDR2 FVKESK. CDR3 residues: CASSQGTAFMGGYTF. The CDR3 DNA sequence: TGTGCCAGCAGCCAAGGGACAGCCTTTATGGGGGGCTACACCTTC.

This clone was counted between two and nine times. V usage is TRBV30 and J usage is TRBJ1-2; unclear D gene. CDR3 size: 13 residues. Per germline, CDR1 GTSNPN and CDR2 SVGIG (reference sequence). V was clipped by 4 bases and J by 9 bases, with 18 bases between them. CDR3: CAWNSHSDLRYTF. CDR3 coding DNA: TGTGCCTGGAACTCCCACTCGGACCTTCGCTACACCTTC. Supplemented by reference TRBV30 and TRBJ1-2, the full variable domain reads SQTIHQWPATLVQPVGSPLSLECTVEGTSNPNLYWYRQAAGRGLQLLFYSVGIGQISSEVPQNLSASRPQDRQFILSSKKLLLSDSGFYLCAWNSHSDLRYTFGSGTRLTVV.

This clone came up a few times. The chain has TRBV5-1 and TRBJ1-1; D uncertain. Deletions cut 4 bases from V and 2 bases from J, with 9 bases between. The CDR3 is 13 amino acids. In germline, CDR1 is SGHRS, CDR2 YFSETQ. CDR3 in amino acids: CASSHVSNTEAFF. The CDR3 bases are TGCGCCAGCAGCCACGTATCAAACACTGAAGCTTTCTTT.

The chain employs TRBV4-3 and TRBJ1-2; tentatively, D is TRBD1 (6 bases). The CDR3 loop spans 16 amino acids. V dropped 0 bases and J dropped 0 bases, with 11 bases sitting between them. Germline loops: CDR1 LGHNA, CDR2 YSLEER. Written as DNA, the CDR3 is TGCGCCAGCAGCCAAGATGTGACAGGAGCTAACTATGGCTACACCTTC. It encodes CASSQDVTGANYGYTF.

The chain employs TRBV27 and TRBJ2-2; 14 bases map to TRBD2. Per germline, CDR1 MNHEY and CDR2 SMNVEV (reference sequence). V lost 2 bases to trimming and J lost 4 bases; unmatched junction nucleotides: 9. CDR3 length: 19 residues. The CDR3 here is CASSLLRLAGGRSTGELFF. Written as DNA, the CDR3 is TGTGCCAGCAGTTTACTACGACTAGCGGGGGGGCGGAGCACCGGGGAGCTGTTTTTT.

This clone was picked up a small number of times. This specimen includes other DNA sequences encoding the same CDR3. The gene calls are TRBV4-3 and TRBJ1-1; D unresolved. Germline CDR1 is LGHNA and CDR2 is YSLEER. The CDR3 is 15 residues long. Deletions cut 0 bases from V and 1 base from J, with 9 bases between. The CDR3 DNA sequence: TGCGCCAGCAGCCAAGAATCGGGCAGGAACACTGAAGCTTTCTTT. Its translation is CASSQESGRNTEAFF.

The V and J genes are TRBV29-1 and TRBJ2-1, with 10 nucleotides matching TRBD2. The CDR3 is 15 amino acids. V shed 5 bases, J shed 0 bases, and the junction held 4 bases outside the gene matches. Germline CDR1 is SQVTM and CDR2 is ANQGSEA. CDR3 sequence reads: CSVRLAGDSYNEQFF. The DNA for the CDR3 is TGCAGCGTTAGGCTAGCGGGAGACTCCTACAATGAGCAGTTCTTC.

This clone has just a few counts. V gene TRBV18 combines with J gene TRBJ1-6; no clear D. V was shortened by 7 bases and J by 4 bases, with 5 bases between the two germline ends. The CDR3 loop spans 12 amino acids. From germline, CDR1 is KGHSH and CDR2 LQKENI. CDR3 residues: CASFSYNSPLHF. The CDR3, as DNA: TGTGCCAGCTTTTCATATAATTCACCCCTCCACTTT.

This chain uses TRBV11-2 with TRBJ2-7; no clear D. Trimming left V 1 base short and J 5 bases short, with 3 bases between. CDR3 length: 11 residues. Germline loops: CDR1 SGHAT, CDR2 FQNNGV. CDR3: CASSLVHEQYF. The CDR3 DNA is TGTGCCAGCAGCTTAGTCCACGAGCAGTACTTC.

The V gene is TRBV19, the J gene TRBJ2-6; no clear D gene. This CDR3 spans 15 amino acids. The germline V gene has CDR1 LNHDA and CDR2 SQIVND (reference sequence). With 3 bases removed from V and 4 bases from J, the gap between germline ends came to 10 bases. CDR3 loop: CASSMSPLGANVLTF. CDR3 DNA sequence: TGTGCCAGTAGTATGAGTCCTTTGGGGGCCAACGTCCTGACTTTC.

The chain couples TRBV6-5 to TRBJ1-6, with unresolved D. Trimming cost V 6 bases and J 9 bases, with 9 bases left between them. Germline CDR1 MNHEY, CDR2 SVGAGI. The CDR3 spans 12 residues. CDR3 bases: TGTGCCAGCAGCGGAGGTGGTTCACCCCTCCACTTT. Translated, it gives CASSGGGSPLHF.

The CDR3 DNA is TGCAGCGCCGCCTACCCGACGACAGGAGCTAACTATGGCTACACCTTC. It specifies CSAAYPTTGANYGYTF. The J gene is TRBJ1-2, the V gene TRBV29-1, with D possibly being TRBD1 (6 bases). Germline assignment: CDR1 SQVTM and CDR2 ANQGSEA. Trimming took off 7 bases at V and 0 bases at J, with 21 bases between the two ends. The CDR3 consists of 16 residues.

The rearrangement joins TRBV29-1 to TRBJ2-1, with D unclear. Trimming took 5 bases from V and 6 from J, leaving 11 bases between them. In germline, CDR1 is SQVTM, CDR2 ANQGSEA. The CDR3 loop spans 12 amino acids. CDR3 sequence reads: CSVSTSGNEQFF. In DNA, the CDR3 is TGCAGCGTTTCGACGTCGGGCAATGAGCAGTTCTTC.

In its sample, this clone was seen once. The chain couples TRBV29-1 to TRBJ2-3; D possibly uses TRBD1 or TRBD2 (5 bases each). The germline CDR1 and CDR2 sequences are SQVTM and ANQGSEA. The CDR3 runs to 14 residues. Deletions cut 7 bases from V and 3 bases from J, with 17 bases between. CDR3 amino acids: CSASRDQGTDTQYF. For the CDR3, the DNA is TGCAGCGCTAGTAGGGACCAAGGGACAGATACGCAGTATTTT.

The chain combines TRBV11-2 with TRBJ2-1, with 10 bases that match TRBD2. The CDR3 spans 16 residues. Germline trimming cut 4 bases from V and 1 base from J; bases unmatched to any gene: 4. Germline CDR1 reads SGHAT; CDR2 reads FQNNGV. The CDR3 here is CASSSSGGDSYNEQFF. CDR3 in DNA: TGTGCCAGCAGCTCCAGCGGGGGGGATTCCTACAATGAGCAGTTCTTC.

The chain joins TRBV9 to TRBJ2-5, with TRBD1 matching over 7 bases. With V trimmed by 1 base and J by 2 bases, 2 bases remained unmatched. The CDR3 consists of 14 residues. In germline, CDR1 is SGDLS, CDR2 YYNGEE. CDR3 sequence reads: CASSVWTGQETQYF. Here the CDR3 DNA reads TGTGCCAGCAGCGTATGGACAGGACAAGAGACCCAGTACTTC.

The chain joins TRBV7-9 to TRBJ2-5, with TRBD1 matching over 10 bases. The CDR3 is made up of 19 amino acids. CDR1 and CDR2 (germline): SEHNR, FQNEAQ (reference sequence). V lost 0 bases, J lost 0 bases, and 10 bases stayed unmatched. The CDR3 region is CASSLALGQGSLYQETQYF. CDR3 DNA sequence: TGTGCCAGCAGCTTAGCCTTGGGACAGGGGTCCTTGTACCAAGAGACCCAGTACTTC. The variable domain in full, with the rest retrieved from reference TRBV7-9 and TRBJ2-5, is DTGVSQNPRHKITKRGQNVTFRCDPISEHNRLYWYRQTLGQGPEFLTYFQNEAQLEKSRLLSDRFSAERPKGSFSTLEIQRTEQGDSAMYLCASSLALGQGSLYQETQYFGPGTRLLVL.